These 14 T cell receptor beta chains were sequenced from one sample in a study of blood T cell repertoires in COVID-19. Only in-frame clones appear in the TCRdb table, and some are missing; sequencing was by immunoSEQ multiplex PCR. The sample lists 50,000 to 60,000 clones, 65% to 85% occurring once. The source material was peripheral blood. The receptors here all came from a man aged 35 to 55 with acute or convalescent COVID-19.

The chain combines TRBV29-1 with TRBJ1-1; weak D call: TRBD1 (5 bases). Germline V gives CDR1 SQVTM, CDR2 ANQGSEA. The V gene lost 8 bases and the J gene lost 2 bases, with 9 bases spanning the gap. This CDR3 region has 11 residues. CDR3 DNA: TGCAGCTCCCAGGGTAACACTGAAGCTTTCTTT. Encoded protein: CSSQGNTEAFF.

The CDR3 sequence is CASNQRPYNEQFF. The DNA of the CDR3 is TGTGCCAGCAATCAGCGCCCCTACAATGAGCAGTTCTTC. The chain has TRBV6-5 and TRBJ2-1; no definite D call. Germline V gene sequence: CDR1 MNHEY, CDR2 SVGAGI. This CDR3 is 13 amino acids long. Deletions cut 7 bases from V and 2 bases from J, with 9 bases between.

The chain is built from TRBV5-1 and TRBJ1-4; 9 nucleotides agree with TRBD1. The CDR3 covers 14 residues. Germline V gene data show CDR1 as SGHRS and CDR2 as YFSETQ. The junction had 5 bases not matched to a gene; V was cut back by 4 bases and J by 7 bases. The CDR3 region is CASSLGQGTEKLFF. CDR3 in DNA: TGCGCCAGCAGCCTAGGACAGGGGACTGAAAAACTGTTTTTT.

This clone was observed a single time. V gene TRBV10-3 combines with J gene TRBJ1-2; D possibly corresponds to TRBD1 (6 bases). The CDR3 is 14 amino acids. V gave up 8 bases and J gave up 0 bases, with 13 bases separating them. Per germline, CDR1 ENHRY and CDR2 SYGVKD. The CDR3 reads CAIQRTATNYGYTF. The DNA for the CDR3 is TGTGCCATCCAACGGACAGCTACTAACTATGGCTACACCTTC.

This clone was counted only a few times. This chain joins TRBV27 and TRBJ2-1; D is unresolved. Germline values: CDR1 MNHEY, CDR2 SMNVEV (reference sequence). V was trimmed by 10 bases and J by 0 bases, leaving 10 bases between them. The CDR3 totals 13 residues. CDR3 in amino acids: CATRGISYNEQFF. As DNA, the CDR3 is TGTGCCACAAGAGGCATCTCCTACAATGAGCAGTTCTTC.

The V gene is TRBV12-3 or TRBV12-4, the J gene TRBJ1-5; no reliable D call. V shed 7 bases and J shed 8 bases, with 15 bases lying between them. This CDR3 region has 13 residues. CDR3 sequence (DNA): TGTGCCAGCACCTTTGGCCTTTTGGAGCCCCAGCATTTT. It translates to CASTFGLLEPQHF.

This chain joins TRBV29-1 and TRBJ2-5; 11 nucleotides agree with TRBD1. J lost 4 bases, V lost 7 bases, and 8 bases had no gene match. This CDR3 is 14 amino acids long. Germline V lookup: CDR1 SQVTM, CDR2 ANQGSEA. This chain's CDR3 is CSARTGTGGETQYF. For the CDR3, the DNA is TGCAGCGCCCGCACCGGGACAGGGGGAGAGACCCAGTACTTC.

The chain combines TRBV2 with TRBJ1-4; 9 nucleotides align to TRBD1. The V gene end was trimmed by 6 bases and the J gene end by 0 bases; junction bases not matched to a gene: 2. The CDR3 totals 15 residues. From germline, CDR1 is SNHLY and CDR2 FYNNEI. CDR3 coding DNA: TGTGCCAGCAGGGACAGGGGTGCAACTAATGAAAAACTGTTTTTT. This sequence encodes CASRDRGATNEKLFF.

V and J are TRBV6-5 and TRBJ2-7, with 11 nucleotides matching TRBD1. The germline gives CDR1 MNHEY, CDR2 SVGAGI. The CDR3 has 13 amino acids. The V and J ends lost 6 bases and 6 bases, in that order; junction bases with no gene match: 4. CDR3 DNA: TGTGCCAGCAGCCCCGGACAGGGGGCCGAGCAGTACTTC. As protein: CASSPGQGAEQYF.

The V call is TRBV28, the J call TRBJ1-1; D perhaps matches TRBD1 (6 bases). The CDR3 has 15 amino acids. CDR1 MDHEN and CDR2 SYDVKM come from the germline V gene. Trimming shortened V by 1 base and J by 5 bases, and 14 bases separated the two germline ends. The CDR3 protein is CASSLYGGARTEAFF. In DNA form, the CDR3 reads TGTGCCAGCAGTTTATACGGGGGGGCTCGAACTGAAGCTTTCTTT.

The chain links TRBV5-1 to TRBJ2-7; 7 nucleotides match TRBD1. This CDR3 is 14 amino acids long. Germline-derived CDR1 and CDR2 are SGHRS and YFSETQ. V dropped 3 bases and J dropped 2; count of bases not matched to a gene: 5. Here the CDR3 DNA reads TGCGCCAGCAGCTGGACAGGTTCCGCCTACGAGCAGTACTTC. It is translated as CASSWTGSAYEQYF.

This clone was picked up a small number of times. The gene calls are TRBV6-5 and TRBJ1-5, with D possibly being TRBD1 (5 bases). The V gene lost 10 bases and the J gene lost 4 bases, with 11 bases spanning the gap. This CDR3 is 12 amino acids long. The germline CDR1 and CDR2 sequences are MNHEY and SVGAGI. The CDR3 loop reads CATGTRNQPQHF. The CDR3, as DNA: TGTGCCACGGGGACTAGAAATCAGCCCCAGCATTTT.

The chain is built from TRBV29-1 and TRBJ2-5, with D possibly TRBD2 on 6 matching bases. There are 13 residues in the CDR3. Germline CDR1 SQVTM, CDR2 ANQGSEA. Trimming shortened V by 3 bases and J by 2 bases, and 10 bases separated the two germline ends. CDR3 region: CSVDGGGQETQYF. CDR3 bases: TGCAGCGTTGACGGGGGAGGACAAGAGACCCAGTACTTC.

The rearrangement joins TRBV6-5 to TRBJ2-5, with TRBD2 matching over 9 bases. Germline lookup yields CDR1 MNHEY and CDR2 SVGAGI. There are 13 residues in the CDR3. V lost 2 bases to trimming and J lost 5 bases; unmatched junction nucleotides: 0. As DNA, the CDR3 is TGTGCCAGCAGTTACACTAGCGGGGAGACCCAGTACTTC. Amino acid sequence: CASSYTSGETQYF.